This record concerns one T cell receptor beta chain sequence. What it recognizes is unknown. The data were taken from a study of PD-1 blockade in classical Hodgkin lymphoma. Whole-study results and caveats: What drove the repertoire differences, possibly disease activity or prior therapy, has not been defined.

This CDR3 is built from 12 residues. Germline lookup yields CDR1 SQVTM and CDR2 ANQGSEA. The V and J ends lost 7 bases and 1 base respectively, with 7 bases between them. No patient escaped relapse after autologous stem cell transplantation, and brentuximab vedotin exposure varied. The assay was immunoSEQ multiplex PCR, and TCRdb's table has in-frame clones only and misses some. Of fewer than 80,000 clones in the sample, 71% are singletons; the top ten hold approximately 8.4%. This sequence joins TRBV29-1 and TRBJ2-2; perhaps TRBD2 as D (5 bases). The sequence was obtained from a human donor with classical Hodgkin lymphoma. The sequencing used peripheral blood mononuclear cells (PBMCs), collected before the second cycle of nivolumab. The CDR3 region has the DNA TGCAGCGCGGGGTTGAACACCGGGGAGCTGTTTTTT. This gives the protein CSAGLNTGELFF.